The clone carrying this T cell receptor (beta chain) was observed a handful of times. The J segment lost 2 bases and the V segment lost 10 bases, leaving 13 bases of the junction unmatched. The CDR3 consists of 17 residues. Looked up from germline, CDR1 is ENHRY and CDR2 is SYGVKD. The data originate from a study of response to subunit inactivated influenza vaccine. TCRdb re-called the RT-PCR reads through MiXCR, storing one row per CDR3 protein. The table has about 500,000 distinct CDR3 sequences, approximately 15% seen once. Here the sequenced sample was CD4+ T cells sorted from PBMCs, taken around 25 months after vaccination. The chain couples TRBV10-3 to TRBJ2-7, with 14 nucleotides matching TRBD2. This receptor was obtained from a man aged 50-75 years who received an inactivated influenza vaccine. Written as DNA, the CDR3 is TGTGCCACACAGGGACTAGCGGGAGTCAAACACCCCTACGAGCAGTACTTC. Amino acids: CATQGLAGVKHPYEQYF.